The present TCR beta chain was sequenced within a study of blood T cell repertoires in COVID-19 (TCRdb year 2020). Turning to the overall study: Samples covering the acute and convalescent phases of COVID-19 were provided by collaborators in the United States, Italy and Spain. The prospective study material was composed of cDNA or gDNA derived from T cells, B-cell-depleted T cells, or PBMCs. The dataset comprised deeply sampled blood TCRbeta repertoires from subjects exposed to, actively infected with, or recovered from COVID-19. A freely available public database, intended as a resource for researchers studying the immune response to SARS-CoV-2, is where the repertoires were released. Samples came from the ongoing ImmuneRACE study (first 160 participants) plus 1,254 subjects from 6 global collaborators. The sample metadata nearly always contained a de-identified subject ID, COVID-19 status, age in years and sex. Where available, HLA class I and class II types were obtained from metadata supplied by the sample provider rather than from assay-based typing.

TCRbeta CDR3 regions were amplified from genomic DNA using the immunoSEQ Assay, a bias-controlled multiplex PCR. The published analysis was carried out like this. Within the assay, amplification of reference gene primers was used to estimate how many nucleated cells each sample contained. To quantify the absolute abundance of each unique TCRbeta CDR3 rearrangement, sequence reads were collapsed and filtered. For each sample, productive Simpson clonality was calculated as the square root of Simpson's diversity index across productive rearrangements. The source is immuneACCESS, and TCRdb retained only in-frame sequences with V and J called. Part of the clones is not carried over; for the studies checked, unresolved V genes explain less than half of this, and the remainder is unexplained. V and J calls and clone size are given by that table; D and trimming were obtained from the DNA. This sample is represented by 110,000 to 150,000 clones; about 90% of them were singletons. Of the sample, more than 9% falls within the top ten clones.

From a lookup of the germline V gene, CDR1 and CDR2 are MNHEY and SVGAGI. From cysteine to phenylalanine, the CDR3 is 11 amino acids long. CDR3 DNA is the only sequence kept; it has 33 bases, read in frame from the first base. V was cut back by 5 bases and J by 9 bases, leaving a gap of 8 bases between them. General findings and caveats noted by the study authors: The quantity of clinical and demographic metadata differed by source and by participant and was supplied without curation.

Whole blood was collected in K2EDTA tubes by collaborating institutions according to the institutions' own protocols. For TCRbeta analysis, collaborators shipped samples as frozen whole blood, isolated PBMCs, or DNA extracted from either of those sample types. Note on this clone: Its antigen is currently not known. Base qualities are not recorded, but no much larger clone differs from it by a single base.

This receptor was identified in a man aged 50 to 60 with active or convalescent COVID-19. The rearrangement joined TRBV6-5 to TRBJ2-1; TRBD1 could be the D gene, as 5 bases match. Material: peripheral blood. The DNA sequence follows: TGTGCCAGCAGTAGGGGCGGTGAGCAGTTCTTC. The translation is CASSRGGEQFF.